One and the same sample provided the 17 T cell receptor beta chains below, sequenced in a study of blood T cell repertoires in COVID-19. Produced via immunoSEQ multiplex PCR; TCRdb's table is partial and in-frame only. The table lists fewer than 350,000 clones, approximately 91% of them singletons. Sequencing was performed on PBMCs or T cells enriched from blood (not recorded which). The receptors shown here come from a woman between 25 and 40 years old who had recovered from COVID-19.

This rearrangement joins TRBV28 to TRBJ2-5; tentative D call: TRBD1 (6 bases). The V gene's germline CDR1 is MDHEN and CDR2 SYDVKM. The CDR3 is 16 amino acids. V lost 2 bases to trimming and J lost 2 bases, with 15 bases between them. In DNA, the CDR3 is TGTGCCAGCAGTTTAAGGTGGACAGTACCTCAAGAGACCCAGTACTTC. This codes for CASSLRWTVPQETQYF.

The chain joins TRBV7-9 to TRBJ2-7; 10 bases are shared with TRBD1. The germline V gene has CDR1 SEHNR and CDR2 FQNEAQ (reference sequence). The CDR3 runs to 14 residues. Unmatched junction bases numbered 7, after V lost 7 bases and J lost 4 bases. The CDR3 DNA sequence: TGTGCCAGCAACCCCCTGGGACAGGGGTACGAGCAGTACTTC. Amino acids: CASNPLGQGYEQYF. The whole variable domain, filled in from reference TRBV7-9 and TRBJ2-7, reads DTGVSQNPRHKITKRGQNVTFRCDPISEHNRLYWYRQTLGQGPEFLTYFQNEAQLEKSRLLSDRFSAERPKGSFSTLEIQRTEQGDSAMYLCASNPLGQGYEQYFGPGTRLTVT.

The chain has TRBV10-2 and TRBJ1-2; 8 bases are a match to TRBD1. Germline V gene lookup returns CDR1 WSHSY and CDR2 SAAADI. CDR3 size: 14 residues. Germline trimming cut 0 bases from V and 6 bases from J; bases unmatched to any gene: 3. CDR3 nucleotide sequence: TGCGCCAGCAGTGAGTCTAAACAGGGGGATGGCTACACCTTC. The encoded protein is CASSESKQGDGYTF.

DNA for the CDR3: TGTGCCAGCAGCTTAAGGGGACAGGGCACCTATGGCTACACCTTC. Amino acids: CASSLRGQGTYGYTF. V and J are TRBV7-3 and TRBJ1-2; 9 positions agree with TRBD1. Germline CDR1 SGHTA, CDR2 FQGTGA. The CDR3 contains 15 residues. V dropped 1 base and J dropped 4; count of bases not matched to a gene: 4.

This chain links TRBV25-1 with TRBJ2-1; D might be TRBD1 (5 bases). CDR3 length equals 12 residues. V shed 6 bases and J shed 8 bases, with 11 bases lying between them. Germline values: CDR1 MGHDK, CDR2 SYGVNS. This CDR3 reads CASRLRVDEQFF. In DNA form, the CDR3 reads TGTGCCAGCAGGCTCAGGGTCGATGAGCAGTTCTTC.

CDR3 in amino acids: CASSFGAGETGELFF. CDR3 in DNA: TGTGCCAGCAGCTTCGGAGCGGGAGAGACCGGGGAGCTGTTTTTT. V is TRBV7-3 and J is TRBJ2-2, with 8 bases identical to TRBD2. Germline CDR1 and CDR2: SGHTA and FQGTGA. This CDR3 has 15 residues. J lost 5 bases, V lost 3 bases, and 5 bases had no gene match.

The chain couples TRBV7-9 to TRBJ2-1; no reliable D call. Between the trimmed V and J ends, which lost 6 bases and 8 bases, there was a span of 14 bases. The CDR3 covers 13 residues. CDR1 and CDR2 (germline): SEHNR, FQNEAQ (reference sequence). Here the CDR3 DNA reads TGTGCCAGCAGATATAACTCGAACGATGAGCAGTTCTTC. Translation: CASRYNSNDEQFF.

This clone was seen repeatedly, ten times or more. The rearrangement uses TRBV30 and TRBJ1-3; TRBD1 matches at 9 bases. V trimming: 2 bases; J trimming: 3 bases; junction bases outside the gene matches: 2. Per the germline V gene, CDR1 is GTSNPN and CDR2 is SVGIG (reference sequence). The CDR3 has 14 residues. As DNA, the CDR3 is TGTGCCTGGAGTCGGACAGGGGTTGGAAACACCATATATTTT. This encodes CAWSRTGVGNTIYF.

The DNA for the CDR3 is TGCAGCGTGAGGAGTGGGGTCGAGGGCCCCTACGAGCAGTACTTC. As protein: CSVRSGVEGPYEQYF. V and J are TRBV29-1 and TRBJ2-7, with D possibly matching TRBD2 (5 bases). V was pared by 6 bases and J by 2 bases, with 20 bases between. Per germline, CDR1 SQVTM and CDR2 ANQGSEA. The length of the CDR3 is 15 residues.

On this clone: At one of its ends the junction is not consistent with the germline gene, which may arise from a read error. The rearrangement joins TRBV6-2 or TRBV6-3 to TRBJ1-2; 7 bases match TRBD1. This CDR3 is 14 amino acids long. The V gene's germline CDR1 is MNHEY and CDR2 SVGEGT. CDR3 in amino acids: CARSYEWGTAGYTF. Written as DNA, the CDR3 is TGTGCCAGGAGTTACGAGTGGGGGACAGCCGGCTACACCTTC.

The rearrangement joins TRBV6-6 to TRBJ2-5; TRBD1 agrees at 7 bases. V was clipped by 5 bases and J by 4 bases; unmatched bases: 4. The germline V gene encodes CDR1 MNHNY and CDR2 SVGAGI (reference sequence). The CDR3 totals 13 residues. The CDR3 region has the DNA TGTGCCAGCAGTCAGGACAGGCCAGAGACCCAGTACTTC. It encodes CASSQDRPETQYF.

This chain joins TRBV28 and TRBJ2-7; maybe TRBD2 (5 bases). The CDR3 contains 14 residues. The V gene's germline CDR1 is MDHEN and CDR2 SYDVKM. Between the trimmed V and J ends, which lost 4 bases and 2 bases, there was a span of 12 bases. CDR3 bases: TGTGCCAGCAGTTGGCCCGGGGAGACCTACGAGCAGTACTTC. Protein product: CASSWPGETYEQYF.

The chain recombines TRBV18 with TRBJ1-6; the match to TRBD1 covers 8 bases. J gave up 9 bases and V 0 bases, and 4 bases lay outside the gene matches. The CDR3 extends over 15 amino acids. The germline V gene has CDR1 KGHSH and CDR2 LQKENI. CDR3 amino acids: CASSPPGQARSPLHF. DNA for the CDR3: TGTGCCAGCTCACCACCGGGACAGGCGCGTTCACCCCTCCACTTT.

The V and J genes are TRBV28 and TRBJ1-1, with D maybe TRBD1 (5 bases). CDR1 and CDR2 (germline): MDHEN, SYDVKM. V lost 6 bases, J lost 2 bases, and 13 bases lay in between. The CDR3 runs 14 residues. CDR3 loop: CASRLGLINTEAFF. The CDR3 DNA sequence: TGTGCCAGCAGACTGGGACTGATAAACACTGAAGCTTTCTTT.

This sequence joins TRBV7-3 and TRBJ1-1, with D possibly being TRBD1 (5 bases). The germline gives CDR1 SGHTA, CDR2 FQGTGA. This CDR3 spans 14 amino acids. The V end lost 5 bases, the J end lost 4 bases, and 14 bases lay between the germline ends. CDR3 bases: TGTGCCAGCAGCCCTCAGGGCCCGCTCACTGAAGCTTTCTTT. This codes for CASSPQGPLTEAFF.

The chain uses TRBV6-2 or TRBV6-3 and TRBJ2-3; 8 nucleotides agree with TRBD2. CDR3 length equals 16 residues. Germline-derived CDR1 and CDR2 are MNHEY and SVGEGT. V trimming: 6 bases; J trimming: 3 bases; junction bases outside the gene matches: 11. The CDR3 nucleotides read TGTGCCAGCAGCCCCAGCGGGGGTTCCATTACAGATACGCAGTATTTT. It yields the protein CASSPSGGSITDTQYF.

CDR3 amino acids: CASSNRGRDEQYF. Written as DNA, the CDR3 is TGTGCCAGTAGTAACAGGGGTCGCGACGAGCAGTACTTC. The chain couples TRBV19 to TRBJ2-7, with 7 bases that match TRBD1. Trimming cost V 4 bases and J 5 bases; bases outside gene matches: 5. The CDR3 extends over 13 amino acids. CDR1 is LNHDA, CDR2 SQIVND, per germline (reference sequence).